These T cell receptor beta chains were read from a single sample in a study of post-analysis software for immune sequencing data. TCRdb processed the PCR reads anew with MiXCR; each CDR3 protein has one entry. The sample holds roughly 410,000 distinct CDR3 sequences, about a third seen once. Sequencing input: blood. The receptor set was obtained from a girl between 5 and 17 years old with multiple sclerosis. CDR3s include the opening cysteine and the closing phenylalanine or tryptophan. Fields, in order: CDR3 DNA, CDR3 protein, clone size, D gene, J gene, V gene. A D gene is named only where the DNA matches it firmly. Clone size is shown for a subset of rows, as once, few, many or a class of expanded clone.

TGTGCCAGCAGCCAAGAGCTAGCGATCCAAGAGACCCAGTACTTC	CASSQELAIQETQYF	.	.	TRBJ2-5	TRBV3-1
TGTGCCAGCAGTACCACGGGACACACGTCGGCCCAGCATTTT	CASSTTGHTSAQHF	.	.	TRBJ1-5	TRBV12-3/TRBV12-4
TGCGCCAGCAGCTTGGCCCCGACTAGCGGGTCCTACGAGCAGTACTTC	CASSLAPTSGSYEQYF	few	TRBD2	TRBJ2-7	TRBV5-1
TGCGCCAGCAGCACCAGGGACAGTAGCTCCTACGAGCAGTACTTC	CASSTRDSSSYEQYF	.	TRBD1	TRBJ2-7	TRBV5-1
TGTGCCAGCAGCCTAGGGACTAGCGGGAGCTCCTACGAGCAGTACTTC	CASSLGTSGSSYEQYF	.	TRBD2	TRBJ2-7	TRBV7-9
TGCGCCAGCAGCTTGGATAGTTTAACTGAAGCTTTCTTT	CASSLDSLTEAFF	.	.	TRBJ1-1	TRBV5-1
TGCGCCAGCAGCTCAAACTTGGGAACGAACGAGCAGTACTTC	CASSSNLGTNEQYF	.	.	TRBJ2-7	TRBV4-3
TGTGCCAGCAGCATGACTAGCACAGATACGCAGTATTTT	CASSMTSTDTQYF	medium-sized	.	TRBJ2-3	TRBV9
TGTGCCAGCAGTTTCGGACTCGCCGAAGGCTACGAGCAGTACTTC	CASSFGLAEGYEQYF	.	.	TRBJ2-7	TRBV12-3/TRBV12-4
TGTGCCAGCGGGACACAGGGTTCGGGAACCGGGGAGCTGTTTTTT	CASGTQGSGTGELFF	few	.	TRBJ2-2	TRBV6-5
TGCAGTGCCCCGACCCGCTGGACAGGGGGCACGGGGTACACTGAAGCTTTCTTT	CSAPTRWTGGTGYTEAFF	few	TRBD1	TRBJ1-1	TRBV20-1
TGTGCCAGCCGGCTGTCCGCCCAAGAGACCCAGTACTTC	CASRLSAQETQYF	once	.	TRBJ2-5	TRBV18
TGTGCCAGCACCCCCGGGACGGCGAACACCGGGGAGCTGTTTTTT	CASTPGTANTGELFF	.	.	TRBJ2-2	TRBV6-5
TGTGCCAGCAGGTTATACCTAGGGGGCTTGGGCACTGAAGCTTTCTTT	CASRLYLGGLGTEAFF	.	TRBD1	TRBJ1-1	TRBV12-3/TRBV12-4
TGTGCCAGCAGTGCCCCCATGTCCTCCTACGAGCAGTACTTC	CASSAPMSSYEQYF	few	.	TRBJ2-7	TRBV28
TGTGCCGGCAGCGTAGACCTGAACACTGAAGCTTTCTTT	CAGSVDLNTEAFF	.	.	TRBJ1-1	TRBV7-2
TGTGCCAGCAGCTTAGAGCCAGGGGGCGGAGGCACAGATACGCAGTATTTT	CASSLEPGGGGTDTQYF	few	TRBD1	TRBJ2-3	TRBV7-6
TGCGCCAGCAGCCAAGATGGGGGCGGGGGCAATCAGCCCCAGCATTTT	CASSQDGGGGNQPQHF	few	.	TRBJ1-5	TRBV4-3
TGTGCCAGCAGGGACCCCACAAGACTAGCCGCGAAGGATACGCAGTATTTT	CASRDPTRLAAKDTQYF	.	TRBD2	TRBJ2-3	TRBV12-3/TRBV12-4
TGTGCCAGCAGCGACGTGGGTGGCTACACCTTC	CASSDVGGYTF	.	.	TRBJ1-2	TRBV25-1
TGCAGCGCCGACAGGGGGCGCTATGACTATGGCTACACCTTC	CSADRGRYDYGYTF	.	TRBD1	TRBJ1-2	TRBV29-1
TGTGCCAGCAGCGGGACAGGGGGCTATAATTCACCCCTCCACTTT	CASSGTGGYNSPLHF	many	TRBD1	TRBJ1-6	TRBV2
TGTGCCAGCAGCTTAAGGGCTCCGGAGACCCAGTACTTC	CASSLRAPETQYF	.	.	TRBJ2-5	TRBV7-2
TGTGCCAGCAGCCAAGGAGGGGGCGCCCGGACTGAAGCTTTCTTT	CASSQGGGARTEAFF	.	TRBD1	TRBJ1-1	TRBV3-1
TGCGCCAGCACCTCTCGGGGTGGGGCCACCGGGGAGCTGTTTTTT	CASTSRGGATGELFF	.	.	TRBJ2-2	TRBV5-1
TGTGCCATCAGTGAGTCGACCAGGGCGACAGATACGCAGTATTTT	CAISESTRATDTQYF	.	.	TRBJ2-3	TRBV10-3